The 8 T cell receptor beta chains given below trace back to one sample, sequenced in a study of cytomegalovirus exposure and HLA in healthy donors. Vbeta (60) and Jbeta (13) primers were used in the PCR. TCRdb's copy holds only in-frame clones and misses some; the assay was immunoSEQ multiplex PCR. The sample has 100,000 to 150,000 clones; 80% to 85% are singletons. Sequencing input: PBMCs. The receptors derive from a woman aged 45 to 65 in good health and CMV-seropositive.

This clone was counted a single time. V usage is TRBV27 and J usage is TRBJ2-7, with D unclear. CDR1 and CDR2 from the germline V gene are MNHEY and SMNVEV (reference sequence). This CDR3 is 10 amino acids long. Trimming took off 3 bases at V and 6 bases at J, with 3 bases between the two ends. DNA for the CDR3: TGTGCCAGCAGTTTGAGCGAGCAGTACTTC. Translated: CASSLSEQYF.

The chain links TRBV6-5 to TRBJ2-7; D unresolved. Trimming took 4 bases from V and 3 from J, leaving 7 bases between them. Germline lookup yields CDR1 MNHEY and CDR2 SVGAGI. CDR3 length equals 12 residues. The CDR3: CASSSRNYEQYF. For the CDR3, the DNA is TGTGCCAGCAGTTCCAGGAACTACGAGCAGTACTTC.

The genes are TRBV19 and TRBJ2-5; 8 positions match TRBD1. The V gene's germline CDR1 is LNHDA and CDR2 SQIVND (reference sequence). The J segment lost 4 bases and the V segment lost 6 bases, leaving 16 bases of the junction unmatched. The CDR3 consists of 17 residues. The CDR3 DNA follows: TGTGCCAGTAGCAGAACCTACCTTGGACAGGGTAGAGAGACCCAGTACTTC. Amino acid sequence: CASSRTYLGQGRETQYF. Full variable domain (outside the CDR3, taken from reference TRBV19 and TRBJ2-5): DGGITQSPKYLFRKEGQNVTLSCEQNLNHDAMYWYRQDPGQGLRLIYYSQIVNDFQKGDIAEGYSVSREKKESFPLTVTSAQKNPTAFYLCASSRTYLGQGRETQYFGPGTRLLVL.

A remark on this clone: The same CDR3 also results from other DNA sequences found in this sample. The chain employs TRBV5-1 and TRBJ1-1, with a weak D call TRBD1 (5 bases). The CDR3 is 14 residues long. CDR1 and CDR2 (germline): SGHRS, YFSETQ. Trimming removed 0 bases from V and 3 bases from J, with 9 bases in between. The CDR3, as DNA: TGCGCCAGCAGCTTGGTCGCGGGGGACACTGAAGCTTTCTTT. Protein sequence: CASSLVAGDTEAFF.

The chain combines TRBV5-4 with TRBJ2-5, with D maybe TRBD2 (6 bases). Germline assignment: CDR1 SGHNT and CDR2 YYREEE (reference sequence). This CDR3 is built from 15 residues. Trimming removed 1 base at V and 4 bases at J, with 14 bases between. The CDR3 sequence: CASSLRGGLRETQYF. CDR3 coding DNA: TGTGCCAGCAGCTTGAGGGGAGGCCTGAGAGAGACCCAGTACTTC.

The chain uses TRBV7-2 and TRBJ2-3; D gene ambiguous. Germline loops: CDR1 SGHTA, CDR2 FQGNSA. The CDR3 is made up of 13 amino acids. V gave up 5 bases and J gave up 0 bases, with 6 bases separating them. CDR3 in amino acids: CASSGQSTDTQYF. CDR3 DNA: TGTGCCAGCAGCGGGCAGAGCACAGATACGCAGTATTTT. The complete variable domain, with remaining parts taken from reference TRBV7-2 and TRBJ2-3, reads GAGVSQSPSNKVTEKGKDVELRCDPISGHTALYWYRQSLGQGLEFLIYFQGNSAPDKSGLPSDRFSAERTGGSVSTLTIQRTQQEDSAVYLCASSGQSTDTQYFGPGTRLTVL.

This clone was seen once. The gene calls are TRBV9 and TRBJ1-5; D is possibly TRBD1 (5 bases). Germline V gene data show CDR1 as SGDLS and CDR2 as YYNGEE. V lost 4 bases to trimming and J lost 4 bases, with 15 bases between them. CDR3 length: 15 residues. CDR3 region: CASSPTGGENQPQHF. In nucleotides, the CDR3 is TGTGCCAGCAGCCCTACAGGAGGGGAGAATCAGCCCCAGCATTTT.

The gene calls are TRBV6-6 and TRBJ2-1, with 7 bases aligning to TRBD2. The length of the CDR3 is 16 residues. Germline V gene lookup returns CDR1 MNHNY and CDR2 SVGAGI (reference sequence). V was clipped by 2 bases and J by 4 bases; unmatched bases: 8. The CDR3 bases are TGTGCCAGCAGTTACCTGGCGGGAGAAGGGTACAATGAGCAGTTCTTC. It translates to CASSYLAGEGYNEQFF.